The T cell receptor (beta chain) under discussion was sequenced for a study of low-dose radiotherapy and immunotherapy resistance in tumors. The wider study: A total of 6.5 Gy was given to Cohort 1 as 0.5 Gy per fraction every 2 weeks.

Gene-specific TRAV and TRBV primers were used for first-strand cDNA, covering alpha and beta chains. Over approximately 19 PCR cycles, TCRs were amplified from a constant-region primer and V-primer adapter. In TCRdb, the reads were re-called with MiXCR into one record per CDR3 protein. The sample has 10,000 to 15,000 distinct CDR3 sequences, roughly 60% seen once; the top ten hold roughly 8%. Trimming removed 4 bases from V and 4 bases from J; junction bases left unmatched: 3. The germline gives CDR1 SQVTM, CDR2 ANQGSEA. CDR3 size: 13 residues. The clonotype originates from a human donor with advanced metastatic prostate, ovarian, gallbladder or colorectal cancer (not recorded which). This table probably holds off-target reads from a library built for another chain. This chain links TRBV29-1 with TRBJ1-5, with 8 bases that match TRBD1. In nucleotides, the CDR3 is TGCAGCGTTGCAGGGGGCGCGAATCAGCCCCAGCATTTT. It yields the protein CSVAGGANQPQHF.